The text below deals with one T cell receptor (beta chain). PCR employed 60 Vbeta and 13 Jbeta primers. Sequencing was performed with immunoSEQ multiplex PCR; in TCRdb, only in-frame clones are kept and a portion is missing. The repertoire holds around 180,000 clones, around 87% seen once, with roughly 1.9% in the top ten. The germline gives CDR1 PRHDT, CDR2 FYEKMQ (reference sequence). The CDR3 consists of 16 residues. Trimming took 0 bases from V and 2 from J, leaving 14 bases between them. This entry is derived from a study of cytomegalovirus exposure and HLA in healthy donors. This rearrangement joins TRBV13 to TRBJ2-7, with a tentative D call TRBD1 (6 bases). The material sequenced was PBMCs. The TCR comes from a young woman in good health and CMV-seronegative. The chain's CDR3 is CASSLGTDRITYEQYF. The CDR3 DNA is TGTGCCAGCAGCTTAGGTACCGACAGGATTACCTACGAGCAGTACTTC. The variable domain in full, with the rest retrieved from reference TRBV13 and TRBJ2-7, is AAGVIQSPRHLIKEKRETATLKCYPIPRHDTVYWYQQGPGQDPQFLISFYEKMQSDKGSIPDRFSAQQFSDYHSELNMSSLELGDSALYFCASSLGTDRITYEQYFGPGTRLTVT.